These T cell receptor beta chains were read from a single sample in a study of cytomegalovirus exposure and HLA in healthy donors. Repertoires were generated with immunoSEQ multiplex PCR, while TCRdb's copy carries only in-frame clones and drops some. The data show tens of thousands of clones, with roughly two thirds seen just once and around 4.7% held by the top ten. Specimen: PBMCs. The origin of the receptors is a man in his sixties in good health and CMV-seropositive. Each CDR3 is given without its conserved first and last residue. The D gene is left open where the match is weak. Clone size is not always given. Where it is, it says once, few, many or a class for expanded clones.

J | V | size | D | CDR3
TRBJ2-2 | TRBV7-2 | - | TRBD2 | ASSFIAGGLFGGELF
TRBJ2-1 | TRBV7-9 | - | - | ASYEGLGNEQF
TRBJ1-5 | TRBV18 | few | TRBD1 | ASSPRQGDNQPQH
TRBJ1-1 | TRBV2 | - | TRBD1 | ASRHRGVTEAF
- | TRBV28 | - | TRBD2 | ASSFKRGSYEQY
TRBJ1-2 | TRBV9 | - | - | ASSGGGRYT
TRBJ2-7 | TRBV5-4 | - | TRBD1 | ASSLGGTGAYEQY
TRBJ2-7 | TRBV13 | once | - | ASSTRLQRVVYEQY
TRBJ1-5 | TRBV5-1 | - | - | ASSLVAGSNQPQH
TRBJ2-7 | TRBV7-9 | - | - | ASSSGLVEEY
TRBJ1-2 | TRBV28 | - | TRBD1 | ASSFPGTGGNGYT
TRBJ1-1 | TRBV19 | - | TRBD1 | ASSAGTVSEAF
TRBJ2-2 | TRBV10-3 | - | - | AISRAGAGELF
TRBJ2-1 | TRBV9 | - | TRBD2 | ASSVGIAGGLYNEQF
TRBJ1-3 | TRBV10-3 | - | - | AISEGLSGNTIY
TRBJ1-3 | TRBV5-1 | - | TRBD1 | ASGSYPPGTGGFGNTIY
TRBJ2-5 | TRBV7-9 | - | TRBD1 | ASSLGTGGPQETQY
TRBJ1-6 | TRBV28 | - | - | ASSARSSYNSPLH
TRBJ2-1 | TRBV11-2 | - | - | ASSPTWGRVGSNEQF
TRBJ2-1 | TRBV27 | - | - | ASSLYPDSSGNEQF
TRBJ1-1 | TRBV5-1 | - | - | ASRAGAGNTEAF
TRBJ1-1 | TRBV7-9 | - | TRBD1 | ASSLGQIEAF
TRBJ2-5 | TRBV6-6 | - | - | ASSYSRGHLEETQY
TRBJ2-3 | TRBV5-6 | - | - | ASSLWDNTLTDTQY
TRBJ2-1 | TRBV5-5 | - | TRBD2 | ASSFGTSGRALLSDEQF
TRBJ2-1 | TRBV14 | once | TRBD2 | ASSQGASGYNEQF
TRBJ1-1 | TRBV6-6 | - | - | ATQTFTEAF
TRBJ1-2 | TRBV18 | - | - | ASSPQRRGDYGYT
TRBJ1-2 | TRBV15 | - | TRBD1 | ATSRVGTGAFNYGYT
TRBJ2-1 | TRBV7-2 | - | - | ASSLGTSGYNEQF
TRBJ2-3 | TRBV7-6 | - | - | ASSEADGLRTDTQY
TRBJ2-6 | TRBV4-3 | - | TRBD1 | ASSQKYTPGQWGSGANVLT
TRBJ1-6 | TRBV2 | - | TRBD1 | ASSGDRGSNSPLH
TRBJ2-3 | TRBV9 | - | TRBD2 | ASSTRTSGRADTQY
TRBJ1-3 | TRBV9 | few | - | ASSSPIGGSGNTIY
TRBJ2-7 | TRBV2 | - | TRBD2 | ASSDRRGGLEQY
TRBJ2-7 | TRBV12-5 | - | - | ASARERPGVGNEQY
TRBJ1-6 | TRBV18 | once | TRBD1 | ASSPGQGGNNSPLH
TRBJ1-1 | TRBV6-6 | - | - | ASRDFSRLNTEAF
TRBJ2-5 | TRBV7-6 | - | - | ASSLSTGTRVETQY
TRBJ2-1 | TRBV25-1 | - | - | ASSEVTAGWAEQF
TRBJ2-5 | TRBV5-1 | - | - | ASRAGQYQETQY
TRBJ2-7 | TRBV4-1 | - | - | ASSPLGFSGEQY
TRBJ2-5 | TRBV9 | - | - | ASSVGGALEAQY
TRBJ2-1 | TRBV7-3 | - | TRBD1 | ASSLNRGRFDEQF
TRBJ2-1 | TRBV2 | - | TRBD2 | ASEREIYNEQF
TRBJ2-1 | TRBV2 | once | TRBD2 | ACPYPLTSGRAGSQF
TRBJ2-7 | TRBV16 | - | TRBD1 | ASSQLEGARYEQY
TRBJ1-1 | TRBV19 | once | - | ASSIRRQGNTEAF
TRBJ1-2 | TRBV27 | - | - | ASSLTPTAYGYT
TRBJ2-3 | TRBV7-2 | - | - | ASSLTDTQY
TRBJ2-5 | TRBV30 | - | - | AWSGRGQETQY
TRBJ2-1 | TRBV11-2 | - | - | ASSLGSRGGPSYNEQF
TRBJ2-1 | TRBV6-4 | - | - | ASSDSTENEQF